Below are 7 T cell receptor beta chains sequenced from a single sample in a study of T-cell reconstitution after alpha-beta-depleted transplantation in children. Researchers prepared the TCRbeta library using unique molecular identifiers, the study reports. TCRdb used MiXCR to reprocess the PCR reads, holding one entry per CDR3 protein. The sample includes around 600,000 distinct CDR3 sequences, 20% to 25% of them seen just once. Sample: PBMCs, mostly from graft donor cells, taken 360 days after TCRalphabeta/CD19-depleted stem cell transplant. The source is a boy less than two years old who had a stem cell transplant for acute myeloid leukemia, so the T cells may come from the graft donor.

On this clonotype itself: A much larger clone lies a single base off, so this may be a read error. This chain links TRBV6-5 with TRBJ1-2, with a weak D call TRBD1 (5 bases). The CDR3 covers 13 residues. Per germline, CDR1 MNHEY and CDR2 SVGAGI. Trimming pared 4 bases from V and 2 bases from J, leaving 8 bases between. CDR3 DNA sequence: TGTGCCAGCAGTTCGGCAGGGAACTATGGCTACACCTTC. This translates into CASSSAGNYGYTF.

This chain links TRBV24-1 with TRBJ2-3, with TRBD2 matching 8 bases. Per germline, CDR1 KGHDR and CDR2 SFDVKD. The CDR3 is made up of 15 amino acids. V trimming: 9 bases; J trimming: 0 bases; junction bases outside the gene matches: 7. The CDR3 coding sequence is TGTGCCACCTGCCCCCGCGGGGGGAGCACAGATACGCAGTATTTT. Its protein is CATCPRGGSTDTQYF.

This clonotype was seen many times. V and J are TRBV5-1 and TRBJ2-1; 8 nucleotides line up with TRBD1. Germline V CDR1 and CDR2: SGHRS, YFSETQ. The CDR3 has 16 amino acids. The V gene end was trimmed by 2 bases and the J gene end by 3 bases; junction bases not matched to a gene: 7. Here the CDR3 reads CASSFPQGADYNEQFF. The CDR3 region has the DNA TGCGCCAGCAGCTTCCCCCAGGGGGCTGACTACAATGAGCAGTTCTTC.

V usage is TRBV19 and J usage is TRBJ1-2; D is ambiguous. Germline V lookup: CDR1 LNHDA, CDR2 SQIVND (reference sequence). Trimming removed 4 bases from V and 8 bases from J, with 17 bases in between. The CDR3 loop spans 14 amino acids. The CDR3, as DNA: TGTGCCAGTAGTAGTACTTACTCCTTACTCGGCTACACCTTC. It yields the protein CASSSTYSLLGYTF.

The sample holds a few counts of this clonotype. The chain combines TRBV29-1 with TRBJ2-3; D remains ambiguous. V was trimmed by 3 bases and J by 0 bases, leaving 13 bases between them. This CDR3 has 15 residues. Germline loops: CDR1 SQVTM, CDR2 ANQGSEA. The CDR3 DNA follows: TGCAGCGTTGAGGTCGGAACAATGAGCACAGATACGCAGTATTTT. Translation gives CSVEVGTMSTDTQYF.

This clonotype was picked up many times. The CDR3 region has the DNA TGTGCCAGCAGTTTACGAGGAGACAGCAATCAGCCCCAGCATTTT. It is translated as CASSLRGDSNQPQHF. The chain couples TRBV12-3 or TRBV12-4 to TRBJ1-5, with D hard to call. Trimming pared 2 bases from V and 1 base from J, leaving 9 bases between. This CDR3 has 15 amino acids.

This clonotype was detected many times. V and J are TRBV6-2 or TRBV6-3 and TRBJ2-1; 10 bases are shared with TRBD1. The junction had 9 bases not matched to a gene; V was cut back by 5 bases and J by 8 bases. CDR3 length equals 15 residues. The germline V gene has CDR1 MNHEY and CDR2 SVGEGT. CDR3 DNA sequence: TGTGCCAGCAGTAGGGGGACAGGGGAGGTTGATGAGCAGTTCTTC. Its translation: CASSRGTGEVDEQFF.